The next 31 T cell receptor beta chains were all read from a single sample in a study of cytomegalovirus exposure and HLA in healthy donors. PCR employed 60 Vbeta and 13 Jbeta primers. Repertoires were generated with immunoSEQ multiplex PCR, while TCRdb's copy carries only in-frame clones and drops some. This table has 150,000 to 200,000 clones, 81% appearing once. The source material was PBMCs. These receptors all stem from a woman aged 18-35 years in good health and CMV-seropositive.

The chain employs TRBV5-4 and TRBJ2-1; D not certain. CDR1 and CDR2 (germline): SGHNT, YYREEE (reference sequence). V shed 0 bases and J shed 13 bases, with 8 bases lying between them. The CDR3 is 11 amino acids. As DNA, the CDR3 is TGTGCCAGCAGCTTGGGACATACACAGTTCTTC. It is translated as CASSLGHTQFF.

J is TRBJ1-2 and V is TRBV2; 9 nucleotides agree with TRBD1. Trimming cost V 2 bases and J 8 bases; bases outside gene matches: 12. The CDR3 loop spans 16 amino acids. From germline, CDR1 is SNHLY and CDR2 FYNNEI. The CDR3, as DNA: TGTGCCAGCAGTGAATCGGACTCCGGGACAGGGTTCGGCTACACCTTC. Translation gives CASSESDSGTGFGYTF.

The J gene is TRBJ1-2, the V gene TRBV29-1, with D possibly being TRBD1 (6 bases). The ends were cut back, 7 bases at V and 1 base at J, with 13 bases in the middle. From germline, CDR1 is SQVTM and CDR2 ANQGSEA. The CDR3 runs 13 residues. CDR3 amino acids: CSAGYRDNYGYTF. CDR3 nucleotide sequence: TGCAGCGCGGGATACAGGGATAACTATGGCTACACCTTC.

As regards this clone: The same CDR3 arises from other DNA sequences in this sample as well. The rearrangement joins TRBV19 to TRBJ1-5; D might be TRBD1 (5 bases). The CDR3 extends over 13 amino acids. Deletions cut 4 bases from V and 6 bases from J, with 10 bases between. Germline loops: CDR1 LNHDA, CDR2 SQIVND (reference sequence). CDR3 residues: CASSRGGGQPQHF. DNA of the CDR3: TGTGCCAGTAGTAGGGGGGGAGGTCAGCCCCAGCATTTT.

The chain uses TRBV7-8 and TRBJ2-3, with a weak D call TRBD2 (6 bases). Germline CDR1 is SGHVS and CDR2 is FQNEAQ. V was shortened by 9 bases and J by 3 bases, with 16 bases between the two germline ends. The CDR3 contains 14 residues. As DNA, the CDR3 is TGTGCCAGTGAGACGGGAGTCGCGACAGATACGCAGTATTTT. Residues: CASETGVATDTQYF.

V is TRBV9 and J is TRBJ1-2; perhaps TRBD1 as D (6 bases). V lost 2 bases and J lost 2, with 10 bases in between. Germline CDR1 SGDLS, CDR2 YYNGEE. This CDR3 contains 14 residues. CDR3 region: CASSVGGQNYGYTF. In DNA, the CDR3 is TGTGCCAGCAGCGTCGGAGGACAGAACTATGGCTACACCTTC. The whole variable domain, remainder taken from reference TRBV9 and TRBJ1-2, is DSGVTQTPKHLITATGQRVTLRCSPRSGDLSVYWYQQSLDQGLQFLIQYYNGEERAKGNILERFSAQQFPDLHSELNLSSLELGDSALYFCASSVGGQNYGYTFGSGTRLTVV.

The gene calls are TRBV6-1 and TRBJ1-2; 9 nucleotides match TRBD1. Germline loops: CDR1 MNHNS, CDR2 SASEGT. The CDR3 consists of 18 residues. The J segment lost 0 bases and the V segment lost 3 bases, leaving 11 bases of the junction unmatched. The CDR3, as DNA: TGTGCCAGCAGTGAGGGGCACAGGGGGCTGTTAGCTAACTATGGCTACACCTTC. This sequence encodes CASSEGHRGLLANYGYTF.

This clone was seen once. This chain links TRBV5-5 with TRBJ1-3, with D possibly being TRBD1 (6 bases). The CDR3 runs 15 residues. Germline lookup yields CDR1 SGHKS and CDR2 YYEKEE (reference sequence). Trimming stripped 0 bases from V and 1 base from J, with 8 bases between. The CDR3 loop reads CASSLEGGSGNTIYF. DNA for the CDR3: TGTGCCAGCAGCTTGGAAGGGGGATCTGGAAACACCATATATTTT.

There are a few counts of this clone. J is TRBJ2-1 and V is TRBV7-3; the D gene is possibly TRBD2 (7 bases). The CDR3 consists of 16 residues. The germline V gene has CDR1 SGHTA and CDR2 FQGTGA. V lost 1 base, J lost 2 bases, and 12 bases lay in between. CDR3 residues: CASSLRGGGTYNEQFF. In DNA form, the CDR3 reads TGTGCCAGCAGCTTAAGGGGAGGGGGTACCTACAATGAGCAGTTCTTC.

This chain links TRBV7-2 with TRBJ2-7; D perhaps matches TRBD1 (6 bases). The germline V and J ends were trimmed by 1 base and 7 bases, with 14 bases remaining between them. CDR1 SGHTA and CDR2 FQGNSA come from the germline V gene. This CDR3 spans 14 amino acids. As DNA, the CDR3 is TGTGCCAGCAGCTTAGTCTTCAGGGGCGGAGAGCAGTACTTC. This codes for CASSLVFRGGEQYF.

V and J are TRBV6-1 and TRBJ2-7; D might be TRBD2 (6 bases). This CDR3 is 13 amino acids long. Between the trimmed V and J ends, which lost 8 bases and 2 bases, there was a span of 13 bases. Germline values: CDR1 MNHNS, CDR2 SASEGT. DNA for the CDR3: TGTGCCAGCGCCCGGGACTCCGCCTACGAGCAGTACTTC. Amino acid sequence: CASARDSAYEQYF.

The J gene is TRBJ2-7, the V gene TRBV27; tentatively, D is TRBD1 (5 bases). The CDR3 runs 13 residues. From germline, CDR1 is MNHEY and CDR2 SMNVEV (reference sequence). Trimming pared 4 bases from V and 0 bases from J, leaving 7 bases between. In DNA, the CDR3 is TGTGCCAGCAGTTCCAGGGACTCCTACGAGCAGTACTTC. This sequence encodes CASSSRDSYEQYF.

The chain links TRBV5-1 to TRBJ2-3; possibly TRBD2 for D (5 bases). Germline values: CDR1 SGHRS, CDR2 YFSETQ. The CDR3 runs 15 residues. V was trimmed by 0 bases and J by 0 bases, leaving 8 bases between them. CDR3 region: CASSLDWTSTDTQYF. DNA of the CDR3: TGCGCCAGCAGCTTGGACTGGACTAGCACAGATACGCAGTATTTT.

This sequence joins TRBV4-3 and TRBJ2-2, with TRBD2 matching 11 bases. The trim removed 5 bases at V and 4 bases at J, leaving 12 bases unmatched. CDR1 LGHNA and CDR2 YSLEER come from the germline V gene. The CDR3 runs to 18 residues. CDR3: CASSARASGGQGTGELFF. The CDR3 nucleotides are TGCGCCAGCAGCGCTCGGGCTAGCGGGGGGCAAGGCACCGGGGAGCTGTTTTTT.

The chain couples TRBV28 to TRBJ2-5; 14 nucleotides align to TRBD2. Germline V lookup: CDR1 MDHEN, CDR2 SYDVKM. The CDR3 loop spans 21 amino acids. V trimming: 5 bases; J trimming: 0 bases; junction bases outside the gene matches: 17. The DNA of the CDR3 is TGTGCCAGCAGTATACCTCCCGGAGGGACTAGCGGGGGACCATACCAAGAGACCCAGTACTTC. This sequence encodes CASSIPPGGTSGGPYQETQYF.

The V call is TRBV19, the J call TRBJ1-2, with 12 positions matching TRBD1. The CDR3 spans 13 residues. J gave up 6 bases and V 6 bases, and 2 bases lay outside the gene matches. The germline CDR1 and CDR2 sequences are LNHDA and SQIVND (reference sequence). Here the CDR3 reads CASSRDRGHGYTF. The CDR3 bases are TGTGCCAGTAGCAGGGACAGGGGGCATGGCTACACCTTC.

V is TRBV6-5 and J is TRBJ2-3, with a tentative D call TRBD2 (5 bases). V was shortened by 0 bases and J by 4 bases, with 8 bases between the two germline ends. The CDR3 covers 14 residues. The germline V gene has CDR1 MNHEY and CDR2 SVGAGI. The CDR3 DNA reads as TGTGCCAGCAGTTACTCGGAGGTAGCAGATACGCAGTATTTT. This gives the protein CASSYSEVADTQYF.

This clone occurred once. The rearrangement joins TRBV6-5 to TRBJ1-2; 7 bases fit TRBD1. CDR1 MNHEY and CDR2 SVGAGI come from the germline V gene. The V segment lost 6 bases and the J segment 6 bases; nucleotides outside the gene matches: 4. This CDR3 region has 12 residues. CDR3 residues: CASSQQGNGYTF. Written as DNA, the CDR3 is TGTGCCAGCAGCCAACAGGGGAATGGCTACACCTTC.

This sequence joins TRBV5-1 and TRBJ2-2; D is unclear. The CDR3 is 15 residues long. Trimming pared 1 base from V and 6 bases from J, leaving 13 bases between. The germline gives CDR1 SGHRS, CDR2 YFSETQ. The CDR3 protein is CASSLLSRVAGELFF. The CDR3, as DNA: TGCGCCAGCAGCTTGTTAAGTCGGGTCGCCGGGGAGCTGTTTTTT.

V gene TRBV7-8 combines with J gene TRBJ1-5; D ambiguous. The CDR3 consists of 14 residues. V lost 0 bases, J lost 5 bases, and 8 bases lay in between. Per germline, CDR1 SGHVS and CDR2 FQNEAQ. The CDR3 DNA reads TGTGCCAGCAGCTTAGCGGGCAGAGATCAGCCCCAGCATTTT. Translated: CASSLAGRDQPQHF.

The rearrangement links TRBV7-9 to TRBJ1-2, with TRBD1 matching 7 bases. V shed 1 base and J 4 bases; nucleotides not matched to a gene: 9. Germline CDR1 and CDR2: SEHNR and FQNEAQ (reference sequence). This CDR3 has 16 amino acids. CDR3 region: CASSLEQGLGIYGYTF. CDR3 coding DNA: TGTGCCAGCAGCTTAGAACAGGGGCTTGGTATCTATGGCTACACCTTC.

The chain joins TRBV6-1 to TRBJ1-5; perhaps TRBD1 as D (5 bases). Trimming removed 0 bases from V and 4 bases from J, with 7 bases in between. The germline V gene has CDR1 MNHNS and CDR2 SASEGT. The CDR3 contains 14 residues. CDR3 DNA: TGTGCCAGCAGTGAAGCGGACAAGAATCAGCCCCAGCATTTT. Translation: CASSEADKNQPQHF.

This clone was observed a handful of times. The gene calls are TRBV30 and TRBJ1-1; D remains ambiguous. The CDR3 covers 13 residues. The V gene's germline CDR1 is GTSNPN and CDR2 SVGIG (reference sequence). V lost 2 bases to trimming and J lost 10 bases, with 17 bases between them. Here the CDR3 DNA reads TGTGCCTGGAGTCCAAGTCACAGTATTGTAGCTTTCTTT. This gives the protein CAWSPSHSIVAFF.

The V gene is TRBV13, the J gene TRBJ2-3; D may be TRBD1 (5 bases). The germline CDR1 and CDR2 sequences are PRHDT and FYEKMQ (reference sequence). The CDR3 loop spans 12 amino acids. V lost 4 bases and J lost 6, with 8 bases in between. For the CDR3, the DNA is TGTGCCAGCAGCTCGAACAGGGATACGCAGTATTTT. Translated, it gives CASSSNRDTQYF. The whole variable domain, filled in from reference TRBV13 and TRBJ2-3, reads AAGVIQSPRHLIKEKRETATLKCYPIPRHDTVYWYQQGPGQDPQFLISFYEKMQSDKGSIPDRFSAQQFSDYHSELNMSSLELGDSALYFCASSSNRDTQYFGPGTRLTVL.

The CDR3 DNA is TGCGCCAGCAGTTACAGCCCCTGGGACACTGAAGCTTTCTTT. As protein: CASSYSPWDTEAFF. V is TRBV10-1 and J is TRBJ1-1; D is unresolved. With 5 bases removed from V and 3 bases from J, the gap between germline ends came to 13 bases. This CDR3 is 14 amino acids long. Looked up from germline, CDR1 is WNHNN and CDR2 is SYGVQD (reference sequence).

The chain links TRBV7-9 to TRBJ2-5; the D gene is possibly TRBD1 (6 bases). This CDR3 is 15 amino acids long. V lost 3 bases and J 4 bases, leaving 15 bases between the germline ends. Germline V gene lookup returns CDR1 SEHNR and CDR2 FQNEAQ (reference sequence). This chain's CDR3 is CASSLGQGSVETQYF. DNA of the CDR3: TGTGCCAGCAGCTTGGGGCAGGGGTCGGTAGAGACCCAGTACTTC.

The chain couples TRBV5-4 to TRBJ1-3; 7 bases agree with TRBD1. J gave up 2 bases and V 4 bases, and 9 bases lay outside the gene matches. CDR3 length: 16 amino acids. CDR1 is SGHNT and CDR2 is YYREEE in the germline V gene (reference sequence). The CDR3 protein is CASSLSQGGPGNTIYF. CDR3 bases: TGTGCCAGCAGCCTGAGCCAGGGGGGCCCTGGAAACACCATATATTTT.

This clone appeared a single time. V usage is TRBV9 and J usage is TRBJ1-3; TRBD1 is a possible D gene (5 bases). The germline V gene encodes CDR1 SGDLS and CDR2 YYNGEE. Trimming took 2 bases from V and 1 from J, leaving 19 bases between them. CDR3 size: 18 residues. CDR3 sequence reads: CASSVGSRWDFSGNTIYF. DNA for the CDR3: TGTGCCAGCAGCGTCGGCTCCCGTTGGGACTTTTCTGGAAACACCATATATTTT.

There are a few counts of this clone. V and J are TRBV2 and TRBJ2-3; no firm D call. The CDR3 loop spans 14 amino acids. V shed 1 base and J shed 0 bases, with 5 bases lying between them. Germline V gene data show CDR1 as SNHLY and CDR2 as FYNNEI. The CDR3 region has the DNA TGTGCCAGCAGTGAAGTAGCCAGCACAGATACGCAGTATTTT. Translated: CASSEVASTDTQYF.

The rearrangement links TRBV7-8 to TRBJ1-4; D might be TRBD1 (5 bases). The V gene's germline CDR1 is SGHVS and CDR2 FQNEAQ. V dropped 1 base and J dropped 1 base, with 7 bases sitting between them. The CDR3 runs 15 residues. In DNA form, the CDR3 reads TGTGCCAGCAGCTTAGAGGGGCTAACTAATGAAAAACTGTTTTTT. This gives the protein CASSLEGLTNEKLFF.

This clone showed up just a few times. The chain employs TRBV7-2 and TRBJ1-6, with D possibly TRBD1 on 6 matching bases. CDR1 is SGHTA, CDR2 FQGNSA, per germline. V lost 5 bases and J lost 7, with 21 bases in between. This CDR3 has 17 amino acids. CDR3 sequence reads: CASSPGGGPENNSPLHF. The CDR3, as DNA: TGTGCCAGCAGCCCGGGGGGGGGCCCTGAAAACAATTCACCCCTCCACTTT. Full variable domain (missing parts from reference TRBV7-2 and TRBJ1-6): GAGVSQSPSNKVTEKGKDVELRCDPISGHTALYWYRQSLGQGLEFLIYFQGNSAPDKSGLPSDRFSAERTGGSVSTLTIQRTQQEDSAVYLCASSPGGGPENNSPLHFGNGTRLTVT.